A selection of T cell receptor beta chains follows, all from one sample in a study of blood T cells in healthy people across ages. TCRdb independently ran MiXCR on the 5' RACE reads; one entry per CDR3 protein. The sample gives about 1 million distinct CDR3 sequences, 40% to 50% of which show up once; approximately 17% is in the top ten. The sequencing sample was made of blood. All receptors come from an older woman in good health. Each CDR3 is given with its conserved first and last residue. A D gene is named only where the DNA matches it firmly.

v_gene | d_gene | CDR3aa
TRBV15 | NA | CATSRASRAGETQYF
TRBV6-6 | NA | CASSKGPLNSPLHF
TRBV25-1 | NA | CASSRVGFSEAFF
TRBV6-1 | NA | CASSDLTRELDTQYF
TRBV29-1 | NA | CSVADGSNQPQHF
TRBV20-1 | NA | CSARGAVSYEQYF
TRBV20-1 | NA | CSAREGGQTQYF
TRBV6-6 | NA | CASSYLTGSGNQPQHF
TRBV12-3/TRBV12-4 | TRBD2 | CASSPSGLAGRHEQYF
TRBV7-2 | TRBD1 | CASSSGAGGNTEAFF
TRBV21-1 | NA | CAISKRRAVGHEQYF
TRBV12-5 | TRBD2 | CASGGDIPYEQYF
TRBV4-1 | NA | CASSQFGGSRYGYTF
TRBV7-9 | TRBD1 | CASSLVDRGEETQYF
TRBV5-5 | TRBD1 | CASRPDRGNDEQYF
TRBV7-8 | TRBD1 | CASSFVPPGQGAGEQFF
TRBV6-2/TRBV6-3 | TRBD1 | CASRLLPGGETQYF
TRBV6-5 | NA | CASNPGNKEFF
TRBV20-1 | NA | CSAPTGTRNSPLHF
TRBV10-2 | NA | CASSLWAGGAEAFF
TRBV11-2 | TRBD1 | CASSPADRDYEQYF
TRBV12-3/TRBV12-4 | NA | CASHQNNQPQHF
TRBV7-8 | NA | CASSLARAGYEQYF
TRBV2 | NA | CASSGVGGVETQYF
TRBV15 | NA | CATSRDHGAATEAFF
TRBV7-9 | NA | CASSNVGASDGSDYEQYF
TRBV5-6 | NA | CASSTPYPYEQYF
TRBV7-9 | TRBD2 | CASSPGVSGVVGELFF
TRBV7-9 | NA | CASSLGRDGDQPQHF
TRBV7-9 | TRBD1 | CASSSPGQSYEQYF
TRBV5-1 | TRBD1 | CASKFRDRGSGANVLTF
TRBV4-1 | NA | CASSPQWGNQPQHF
TRBV30 | NA | CAWSPMDTQYF
TRBV20-1 | NA | CRPLPGPTDTQYF
TRBV6-1 | NA | CASSDAVRTQYF
TRBV29-1 | TRBD2 | CSVEGTSGMDTQYF
TRBV6-2/TRBV6-3 | TRBD2 | CASSSGLAVLGEQYF
TRBV20-1 | NA | CSASLGGSHQSGYTF
TRBV29-1 | TRBD2 | CSVVPAGLQETQYF
TRBV4-1 | NA | CASSQDRLAGKGGTDTQYF
TRBV25-1 | NA | CASSASGSRVETQYF
TRBV10-3 | NA | CAISELDEQYF
TRBV27 | TRBD2 | CASNLAGGTWNEQFF
TRBV7-9 | NA | CASSLLTSYEQYF
TRBV27 | NA | CASSLSTDNSPLHF
TRBV10-3 | TRBD1 | CAISGTGRSGASVLTF
TRBV30 | NA | CAWRTAYKQYF
TRBV2 | NA | CASNINEQFF
TRBV6-5 | NA | CASSYVRGPGQSYNEQFF
TRBV6-2/TRBV6-3 | TRBD2 | CASSPGLGLSQYF
TRBV24-1 | NA | CATSDPRESAETQYF
TRBV27 | TRBD2 | CASSSEGPGTSGMGGADTQYF